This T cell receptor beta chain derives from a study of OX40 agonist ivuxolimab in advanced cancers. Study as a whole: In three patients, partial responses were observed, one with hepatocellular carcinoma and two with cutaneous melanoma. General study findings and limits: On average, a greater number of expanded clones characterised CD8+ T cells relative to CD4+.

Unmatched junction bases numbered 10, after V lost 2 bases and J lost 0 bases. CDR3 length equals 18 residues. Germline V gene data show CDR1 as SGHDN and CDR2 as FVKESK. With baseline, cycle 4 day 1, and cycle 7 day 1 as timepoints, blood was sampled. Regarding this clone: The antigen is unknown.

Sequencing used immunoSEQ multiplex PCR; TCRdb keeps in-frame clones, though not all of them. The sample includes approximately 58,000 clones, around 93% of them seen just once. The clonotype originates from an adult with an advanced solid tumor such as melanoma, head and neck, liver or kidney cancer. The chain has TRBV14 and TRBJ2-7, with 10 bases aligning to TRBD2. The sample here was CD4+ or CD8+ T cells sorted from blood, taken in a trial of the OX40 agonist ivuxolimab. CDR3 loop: CASSQRKREGLSSYEQYF. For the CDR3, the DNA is TGTGCCAGCAGCCAACGGAAGCGGGAGGGCCTGAGCTCCTACGAGCAGTACTTC.